The 14 T cell receptor beta chains below were found in one sample sequenced in a study of cytomegalovirus exposure and HLA in healthy donors. The PCR had 60 Vbeta and 13 Jbeta primers. TCRdb keeps only in-frame clones here, not all; method: immunoSEQ multiplex PCR. Among 75,000 to 90,000 clones listed, around 78% were seen once. The sample comprised PBMCs. The receptors come from a male donor in good health and CMV-seropositive.

The rearrangement joins TRBV4-3 to TRBJ1-1; 7 bases are shared with TRBD1. Losses at the gene ends were 3 bases for V and 4 bases for J; bases not matched to a gene: 5. Germline loops: CDR1 LGHNA, CDR2 YSLEER. This CDR3 is built from 14 residues. Written as DNA, the CDR3 is TGCGCCAGCAGCCAGTCGACAGGGATCACTGAAGCTTTCTTT. It encodes CASSQSTGITEAFF.

The J gene is TRBJ1-5, the V gene TRBV19; D gene ambiguous. CDR3 length equals 12 residues. The germline V gene encodes CDR1 LNHDA and CDR2 SQIVND (reference sequence). Trimming removed 6 bases from V and 3 bases from J, with 6 bases in between. The CDR3 nucleotides read TGTGCCAGTAGGAGTGACAATCAGCCCCAGCATTTT. Its protein product is CASRSDNQPQHF.

This rearrangement joins TRBV29-1 to TRBJ2-5; 7 bases line up with TRBD1. The CDR3 length is 12 residues. V lost 1 base, J lost 5 bases, and 1 base stayed unmatched. Germline CDR1 is SQVTM and CDR2 is ANQGSEA. As DNA, the CDR3 is TGCAGCGTTGAAGCCAGGGGGGAGACCCAGTACTTC. This codes for CSVEARGETQYF.

The chain combines TRBV5-1 with TRBJ2-7; 7 bases map to TRBD2. Germline V gives CDR1 SGHRS, CDR2 YFSETQ. The CDR3 extends over 13 amino acids. Trimming removed 8 bases from V and 0 bases from J; junction bases left unmatched: 5. The CDR3 sequence is CASLGGDSYEQYF. In DNA, the CDR3 is TGCGCCAGTCTTGGGGGGGACTCCTACGAGCAGTACTTC.

The chain employs TRBV9 and TRBJ2-1; 9 nucleotides line up with TRBD1. V lost 4 bases and J lost 8; bases outside the gene matches: 16. Germline CDR1 is SGDLS and CDR2 is YYNGEE. This CDR3 comprises 17 residues. The CDR3 region is CASSPSGTGTPYDEQFF. For the CDR3, the DNA is TGTGCCAGCAGCCCCTCGGGGACAGGGACTCCTTACGATGAGCAGTTCTTC.

The rearrangement links TRBV7-9 to TRBJ1-1; TRBD1 might be the D (5 bases). CDR1 is SEHNR and CDR2 is FQNEAQ in the germline V gene (reference sequence). V dropped 3 bases and J dropped 4 bases, with 12 bases sitting between them. This CDR3 is 14 amino acids long. CDR3 DNA sequence: TGTGCCAGCAGCTTGGGGTGGGGGGGCACTGAAGCTTTCTTT. This gives the protein CASSLGWGGTEAFF.

With regard to this clone: Other nucleotide sequences in the sample specify the same CDR3. The V call is TRBV7-9, the J call TRBJ1-5; 9 bases are a match to TRBD1. Trimming removed 6 bases from V and 0 bases from J; junction bases left unmatched: 9. The CDR3 is 17 amino acids. Germline V gene sequence: CDR1 SEHNR, CDR2 FQNEAQ (reference sequence). CDR3 coding DNA: TGTGCCAGCAGTCCCGGGACAGGGACGGATAGCAATCAGCCCCAGCATTTT. Translated, it gives CASSPGTGTDSNQPQHF.

This sequence joins TRBV5-1 and TRBJ2-7, with no clear D. The V end was cut by 3 bases, the J end by 5 bases, with 6 bases between. This CDR3 region has 11 residues. Germline CDR1 and CDR2: SGHRS and YFSETQ. CDR3 protein: CASSSYHEQYF. CDR3 bases: TGCGCCAGCAGCTCGTATCACGAGCAGTACTTC.

The V call is TRBV2, the J call TRBJ2-5, with D unclear. The germline CDR1 and CDR2 sequences are SNHLY and FYNNEI. The CDR3 totals 14 residues. V shed 5 bases and J shed 2 bases, with 12 bases lying between them. The CDR3 reads CASSLLYLQETQYF. CDR3 DNA sequence: TGTGCCAGCAGTTTACTATACTTACAAGAGACCCAGTACTTC.

The sample holds a few counts of this clone. This chain links TRBV6-1 with TRBJ1-5; 7 nucleotides align to TRBD1. V lost 3 bases and J lost 0; bases outside the gene matches: 5. The CDR3 sequence is 16 residues long. Looked up from germline, CDR1 is MNHNS and CDR2 is SASEGT. In nucleotides, the CDR3 is TGTGCCAGCAGTGACGGGACAGATTATAGCAATCAGCCCCAGCATTTT. Its protein is CASSDGTDYSNQPQHF.

V usage is TRBV30 and J usage is TRBJ2-3; TRBD2 matches 10 bases. Per germline, CDR1 GTSNPN and CDR2 SVGIG (reference sequence). After removal of 4 bases from V and 4 bases from J, the junction contained 17 bases not matched to a gene. This CDR3 contains 18 residues. The CDR3 DNA reads TGTGCCTGGAATCGTAGGGCTAGCGGGAGTCGGTCCGCAGATACGCAGTATTTT. Its protein product is CAWNRRASGSRSADTQYF.

The J gene is TRBJ1-2, the V gene TRBV6-1; D is uncertain. From germline, CDR1 is MNHNS and CDR2 SASEGT. Trimming removed 3 bases at V and 2 bases at J, with 7 bases between. The CDR3 spans 13 residues. The CDR3 region has the DNA TGTGCCAGCAGTGAGCCCAGGAACTATGGCTACACCTTC. This gives the protein CASSEPRNYGYTF.

This chain links TRBV9 with TRBJ2-1; 11 nucleotides align to TRBD2. The CDR3 loop spans 16 amino acids. The V gene end was trimmed by 0 bases and the J gene end by 6 bases; junction bases not matched to a gene: 5. Per germline, CDR1 SGDLS and CDR2 YYNGEE. The CDR3 region has the DNA TGTGCCAGCAGCGTAGAGGGGCTAGCGGGGGGCAATGAGCAGTTCTTC. Its translation is CASSVEGLAGGNEQFF.

The CDR3, as DNA: TGCGCCAGCAGCTCTGGACTAGCGGGAGTGGAGGTGGCCAAAAACATTCAGTACTTC. Protein sequence: CASSSGLAGVEVAKNIQYF. The rearrangement uses TRBV5-1 and TRBJ2-4, with 13 bases lining up with TRBD2. CDR3 size: 19 residues. The germline gives CDR1 SGHRS, CDR2 YFSETQ. The J segment lost 1 base and the V segment lost 3 bases, leaving 10 bases of the junction unmatched.